These 15 T cell receptor beta chains were all obtained from the same sample, sequenced in a study of TIL therapy for anti-PD-1-resistant metastatic lung cancer. This was the immunoSEQ v3 assay. Profiled with immunoSEQ multiplex PCR; TCRdb holds only in-frame clones, not every one. The sample has over 10,000 clones, approximately 71% seen once; the top ten hold about 9.4%. Noted time point: pre-treatment sample, taken before nivolumab and TIL therapy. The tumor samples were excised metastases, mostly pleural nodules or supraclavicular lymph nodes. The sample was tumor tissue, taken at baseline. These receptors were taken from a woman between 30 and 80 years old with non-small cell lung cancer.

J is TRBJ2-5 and V is TRBV11-3; maybe TRBD2 (6 bases). The CDR3 totals 15 residues. Trimming stripped 5 bases from V and 2 bases from J, with 15 bases between. Germline loops: CDR1 SGHNT, CDR2 YENEEA. This CDR3 is CASSPGGVRQETQYF. In DNA, the CDR3 is TGTGCCAGCAGCCCAGGCGGGGTCCGGCAAGAGACCCAGTACTTC.

This chain connects TRBV6-5 to TRBJ2-1; 8 bases map to TRBD2. V lost 2 bases and J lost 1; bases outside the gene matches: 1. The CDR3 totals 15 residues. Germline-derived CDR1 and CDR2 are MNHEY and SVGAGI. The CDR3, as DNA: TGTGCCAGCAGTTACGGCGGGAGGTCCTACAATGAGCAGTTCTTC. Its translation: CASSYGGRSYNEQFF.

The rearrangement uses TRBV6-1 and TRBJ1-4; D may be TRBD1 (6 bases). From germline, CDR1 is MNHNS and CDR2 SASEGT. This CDR3 comprises 14 residues. V was shortened by 8 bases and J by 6 bases, with 16 bases between the two germline ends. The CDR3 region is CASVEGGVDEKLFF. CDR3 DNA sequence: TGTGCCAGCGTTGAGGGGGGGGTCGATGAAAAACTGTTTTTT.

The V and J genes are TRBV28 and TRBJ2-5, with 7 bases lining up with TRBD2. CDR3 length: 15 residues. CDR1 MDHEN and CDR2 SYDVKM come from the germline V gene. The V gene end was trimmed by 6 bases and the J gene end by 4 bases; junction bases not matched to a gene: 11. The CDR3 loop reads CASSYTTSWRETQYF. In DNA, the CDR3 is TGTGCCAGCAGCTACACGACTAGCTGGAGAGAGACCCAGTACTTC.

The J gene is TRBJ2-1, the V gene TRBV5-4; D gene uncertain. CDR1 and CDR2 from the germline V gene are SGHNT and YYREEE (reference sequence). Trimming cost V 0 bases and J 4 bases, with 11 bases left between them. The CDR3 is made up of 15 amino acids. The CDR3 protein is CASSLGPFEYNEQFF. CDR3 sequence (DNA): TGTGCCAGCAGCTTGGGACCCTTCGAGTACAATGAGCAGTTCTTC.

A few counts support this clone. The chain has TRBV5-1 and TRBJ2-2; the D is unclear. Germline loops: CDR1 SGHRS, CDR2 YFSETQ. The CDR3 has 14 residues. Trimming took 0 bases from V and 5 from J, leaving 8 bases between them. CDR3 sequence reads: CASSLGEITGELFF. CDR3 in DNA: TGCGCCAGCAGCTTGGGGGAAATAACCGGGGAGCTGTTTTTT. The full variable domain, with the rest looked up from reference TRBV5-1 and TRBJ2-2, is KAGVTQTPRYLIKTRGQQVTLSCSPISGHRSVSWYQQTPGQGLQFLFEYFSETQRNKGNFPGRFSGRQFSNSRSEMNVSTLELGDSALYLCASSLGEITGELFFGEGSRLTVL.

By share of the sample, this clone is large. The V gene is TRBV7-2, the J gene TRBJ2-7; 13 positions match TRBD2. This CDR3 is built from 16 residues. V shed 3 bases and J 3 bases; nucleotides not matched to a gene: 5. Per the germline V gene, CDR1 is SGHTA and CDR2 is FQGNSA. The CDR3 DNA reads as TGTGCCAGCAGCTTGGTACTAGCGGGGGGGCTCTACGAGCAGTACTTC. This encodes CASSLVLAGGLYEQYF.

V gene TRBV7-3 combines with J gene TRBJ2-1, with 12 bases matching TRBD1. This CDR3 comprises 15 residues. The germline V gene encodes CDR1 SGHTA and CDR2 FQGTGA. V shed 2 bases, J shed 9 bases, and the junction held 5 bases outside the gene matches. As DNA, the CDR3 is TGTGCCAGCAGCTTAGAGGGACAGGGGGCAGGTGAGCAGTTCTTC. Protein sequence: CASSLEGQGAGEQFF.

The chain couples TRBV9 to TRBJ2-5; no definite D call. CDR3 length: 14 amino acids. From germline, CDR1 is SGDLS and CDR2 YYNGEE. V was pared by 0 bases and J by 0 bases, with 6 bases between. Here the CDR3 reads CASSVGHYQETQYF. The CDR3, as DNA: TGTGCCAGCAGCGTAGGCCACTACCAAGAGACCCAGTACTTC.

This clone occurred once. CDR3 coding DNA: TGCGCCAGCAGCTTTTTTCAGGGGGCAAGTGTAGGAGCTTTCTTT. As protein: CASSFFQGASVGAFF. This chain links TRBV5-1 with TRBJ1-1; TRBD1 aligns across 8 bases. J was trimmed by 10 bases and V by 2 bases; bases with no gene match: 13. This CDR3 has 15 amino acids. CDR1 and CDR2 (germline): SGHRS, YFSETQ.

This chain joins TRBV7-9 and TRBJ1-2; D not certain. The germline V and J ends were trimmed by 4 bases and 6 bases, with 9 bases remaining between them. This CDR3 region has 12 residues. Germline V gene data show CDR1 as SEHNR and CDR2 as FQNEAQ (reference sequence). The CDR3 loop is CASSSDVHGYTF. In nucleotides, the CDR3 is TGTGCCAGCAGCTCGGACGTCCATGGCTACACCTTC. The variable domain in full, completed from reference TRBV7-9 and TRBJ1-2, reads DTGVSQNPRHKITKRGQNVTFRCDPISEHNRLYWYRQTLGQGPEFLTYFQNEAQLEKSRLLSDRFSAERPKGSFSTLEIQRTEQGDSAMYLCASSSDVHGYTFGSGTRLTVV.

The chain combines TRBV5-4 with TRBJ1-2; 7 positions agree with TRBD1. The germline CDR1 and CDR2 sequences are SGHNT and YYREEE (reference sequence). This CDR3 has 14 residues. V lost 3 bases, J lost 4 bases, and 6 bases stayed unmatched. CDR3 in amino acids: CASSWGTVSYGYTF. The DNA of the CDR3 is TGTGCCAGCAGCTGGGGGACAGTCTCCTATGGCTACACCTTC.

The chain links TRBV30 to TRBJ2-3, with D maybe TRBD2 (6 bases). The germline V gene has CDR1 GTSNPN and CDR2 SVGIG (reference sequence). The CDR3 length is 13 residues. V was trimmed by 0 bases and J by 4 bases, leaving 8 bases between them. The CDR3 nucleotides read TGTGCCTGGAGTGTATGGGGGGCAGATACGCAGTATTTT. As protein: CAWSVWGADTQYF.

Only a few counts were recorded for this clone. The chain has TRBV19 and TRBJ2-4; D remains ambiguous. Germline CDR1 reads LNHDA; CDR2 reads SQIVND (reference sequence). V gave up 1 base and J gave up 5 bases, with 12 bases separating them. CDR3 size: 15 residues. The CDR3 protein is CASSIVPGSENIQYF. CDR3 in DNA: TGTGCCAGTAGTATAGTCCCGGGTAGTGAAAACATTCAGTACTTC. The full variable domain, its missing parts supplied by reference TRBV19 and TRBJ2-4, is DGGITQSPKYLFRKEGQNVTLSCEQNLNHDAMYWYRQDPGQGLRLIYYSQIVNDFQKGDIAEGYSVSREKKESFPLTVTSAQKNPTAFYLCASSIVPGSENIQYFGAGTRLSVL.

The chain has TRBV27 and TRBJ1-1; TRBD1 is a possible D gene (5 bases). Trimming pared 4 bases from V and 4 bases from J, leaving 13 bases between. CDR1 is MNHEY, CDR2 SMNVEV, per germline (reference sequence). The CDR3 extends over 14 amino acids. CDR3 loop: CASSSSWGITEAFF. The CDR3 DNA reads as TGTGCCAGCAGTTCGTCATGGGGGATCACTGAAGCTTTCTTT.